The 10 T cell receptor beta chains below all came from one sample that was sequenced in a study of T cells after posttransplantation cyclophosphamide. Busulfan-fludarabine conditioning, marrow transplant, and cyclophosphamide on days +3 and +4 were administered. Profiled with immunoSEQ multiplex PCR; TCRdb holds only in-frame clones, not every one. The sample has thousands of clones, approximately 75% seen once. The sequenced sample was PBMCs, obtained after allogeneic stem cell transplant with posttransplant cyclophosphamide. Every receptor here comes from a male patient in his sixties or seventies who received an allogeneic stem cell transplant from an unrelated donor, was CMV-positive, and had no GVHD. Some T cells may be provided by the graft donor.

This clone was counted a single time. This rearrangement joins TRBV2 to TRBJ2-7; tentatively, D is TRBD2 (5 bases). CDR1 is SNHLY, CDR2 FYNNEI, per germline. The germline V and J ends were trimmed by 4 bases and 5 bases, with 12 bases remaining between them. This CDR3 has 13 residues. Here the CDR3 DNA reads TGTGCCAGCAGTGTTACGGGGTACCACGAGCAGTACTTC. Amino acids: CASSVTGYHEQYF.

The chain is built from TRBV7-2 and TRBJ2-7; TRBD2 matches at 8 bases. This CDR3 comprises 16 residues. The V and J ends lost 2 bases and 0 bases, in that order; junction bases with no gene match: 6. Germline CDR1 is SGHTA and CDR2 is FQGNSA. CDR3: CASSLFAGGFSYEQYF. The DNA for the CDR3 is TGTGCCAGCAGCTTATTCGCGGGGGGTTTCTCCTACGAGCAGTACTTC.

The genes are TRBV28 and TRBJ1-1, with D possibly TRBD1 on 6 matching bases. With 2 bases removed from V and 4 bases from J, the gap between germline ends came to 8 bases. The CDR3 extends over 13 amino acids. Germline V gene sequence: CDR1 MDHEN, CDR2 SYDVKM. CDR3 sequence: CASSLQGTTEAFF. The CDR3 coding sequence is TGTGCCAGCAGTTTACAGGGGACCACTGAAGCTTTCTTT.

This chain joins TRBV28 and TRBJ2-7; TRBD2 matches at 11 bases. CDR3 length: 16 amino acids. V lost 5 bases to trimming and J lost 5 bases; unmatched junction nucleotides: 11. CDR1 is MDHEN, CDR2 SYDVKM, per germline. In DNA form, the CDR3 reads TGTGCCAGCAGTAAGGTGTTGACTAGCGGGAACCACGAGCAGTACTTC. Protein sequence: CASSKVLTSGNHEQYF.

The DNA of the CDR3 is TGCGCCAGCAGCTTGGTAGGGGACAGGGTCAATGAGCAGTTCTTC. It codes for CASSLVGDRVNEQFF. This sequence joins TRBV5-1 and TRBJ2-1, with 9 bases fitting TRBD1. Germline assignment: CDR1 SGHRS and CDR2 YFSETQ. The CDR3 consists of 15 residues. With 0 bases clipped from V and 6 bases from J, the junction kept 4 bases outside the gene matches.

The chain joins TRBV11-3 to TRBJ2-5; the D gene is possibly TRBD2 (5 bases). The V end was cut by 5 bases, the J end by 5 bases, with 12 bases between. The germline CDR1 and CDR2 sequences are SGHNT and YENEEA. This CDR3 comprises 13 residues. This CDR3 is CASSPTRRETQYF. The CDR3, as DNA: TGTGCCAGCAGCCCCACTAGGCGGGAGACCCAGTACTTC.

This clone was detected only a few times. This chain links TRBV2 with TRBJ2-2; 9 positions agree with TRBD2. Germline assignment: CDR1 SNHLY and CDR2 FYNNEI. V shed 6 bases and J 6 bases; nucleotides not matched to a gene: 5. The CDR3 extends over 14 amino acids. The CDR3 DNA reads TGTGCCAGCAGAATGGGACTAGCTCCCGGGGAGCTGTTTTTT. Residues: CASRMGLAPGELFF.

This clone was detected a few times. This chain links TRBV28 with TRBJ1-4; 8 bases map to TRBD1. Per germline, CDR1 MDHEN and CDR2 SYDVKM. The V segment lost 5 bases and the J segment 8 bases; nucleotides outside the gene matches: 4. This CDR3 spans 13 amino acids. The chain's CDR3 is CASSQGAEEKLFF. The CDR3 nucleotides are TGTGCCAGCAGTCAGGGGGCGGAGGAAAAACTGTTTTTT.

V gene TRBV18 combines with J gene TRBJ1-4, with D tentatively TRBD1 (6 bases). Germline CDR1 is KGHSH and CDR2 is LQKENI. Trimming took off 3 bases at V and 4 bases at J, with 9 bases between the two ends. The CDR3 totals 14 residues. In DNA form, the CDR3 reads TGTGCCAGCTCACCGGACAGCTTTAATGAAAAACTGTTTTTT. As protein: CASSPDSFNEKLFF.

The chain has TRBV28 and TRBJ1-2; 8 bases line up with TRBD1. Trimming took 5 bases from V and 8 from J; bases not matched to a gene: 10. Germline V gene lookup returns CDR1 MDHEN and CDR2 SYDVKM. The CDR3 is made up of 14 amino acids. The CDR3 region is CASSTSPTGVGYTF. The CDR3 DNA reads as TGTGCCAGCAGTACCTCACCGACAGGGGTGGGCTACACCTTC.